This T cell receptor (beta chain) was sequenced during a study of blood T cell repertoires in COVID-19. Germline V gene data show CDR1 as SGHNT and CDR2 as YYREEE (reference sequence). Losses at the gene ends were 4 bases for V and 5 bases for J; bases not matched to a gene: 12. The CDR3 extends over 16 amino acids. Produced via immunoSEQ multiplex PCR; TCRdb's table is partial and in-frame only. The sample yields roughly 120,000 clones, about 85% seen once. The receptor's source is an elderly woman with COVID-19, enrolled during active disease. The sample taken for sequencing was peripheral blood. The chain uses TRBV5-4 and TRBJ2-1; TRBD2 aligns across 7 bases. The CDR3: CASSPGLAEGNNEQFF. The CDR3, as DNA: TGTGCCAGCAGCCCCGGGCTAGCGGAGGGGAACAATGAGCAGTTCTTC.